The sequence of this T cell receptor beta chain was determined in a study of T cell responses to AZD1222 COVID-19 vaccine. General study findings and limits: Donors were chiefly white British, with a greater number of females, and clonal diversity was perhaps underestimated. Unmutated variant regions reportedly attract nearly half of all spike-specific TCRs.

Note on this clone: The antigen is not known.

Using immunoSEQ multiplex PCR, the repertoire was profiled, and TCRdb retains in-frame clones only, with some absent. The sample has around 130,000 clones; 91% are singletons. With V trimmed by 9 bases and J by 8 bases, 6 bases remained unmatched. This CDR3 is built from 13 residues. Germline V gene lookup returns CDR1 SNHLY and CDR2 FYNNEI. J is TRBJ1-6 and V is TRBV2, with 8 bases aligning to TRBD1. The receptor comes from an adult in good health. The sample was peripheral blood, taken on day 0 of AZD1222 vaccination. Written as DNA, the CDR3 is TGTGCCAGTGACAGGGGTCGAGATTCACCCCTCCACTTT. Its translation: CASDRGRDSPLHF.